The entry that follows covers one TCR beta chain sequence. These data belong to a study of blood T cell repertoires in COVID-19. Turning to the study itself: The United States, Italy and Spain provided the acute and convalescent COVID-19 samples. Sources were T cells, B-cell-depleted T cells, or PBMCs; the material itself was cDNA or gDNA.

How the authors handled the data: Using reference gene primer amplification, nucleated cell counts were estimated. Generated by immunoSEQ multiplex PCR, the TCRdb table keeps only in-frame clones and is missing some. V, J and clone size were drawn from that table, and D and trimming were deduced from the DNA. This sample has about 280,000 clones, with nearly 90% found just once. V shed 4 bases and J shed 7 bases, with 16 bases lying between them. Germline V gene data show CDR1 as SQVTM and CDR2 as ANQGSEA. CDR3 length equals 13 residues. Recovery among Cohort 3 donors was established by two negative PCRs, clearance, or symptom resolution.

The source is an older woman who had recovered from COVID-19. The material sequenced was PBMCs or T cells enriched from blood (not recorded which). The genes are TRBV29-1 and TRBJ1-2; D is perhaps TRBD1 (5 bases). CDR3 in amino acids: CSVGQGFSSGYTF. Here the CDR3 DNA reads TGCAGCGTTGGGCAGGGTTTTTCAAGTGGCTACACCTTC. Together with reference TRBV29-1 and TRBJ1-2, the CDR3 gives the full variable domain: SAVISQKPSRDICQRGTSLTIQCQVDSQVTMMFWYRQQPGQSLTLIATANQGSEATYESGFVIDKFPISRPNLTFSTLTVSNMSPEDSSIYLCSVGQGFSSGYTFGSGTRLTVV.